This paragraph reports one T cell receptor (beta chain). Its matching antigen is unknown. These data originate in a study of T cell responses to AZD1222 COVID-19 vaccine. Repertoires were generated with immunoSEQ multiplex PCR, while TCRdb's copy carries only in-frame clones and drops some. The sample gives some 120,000 clones, roughly 90% of which show up once; nearly 4.5% is in the top ten. Points from the study as a whole: At study baseline, merely roughly 6 AZD1222 recipients were seropositive. Unmutated variant regions reportedly attract nearly half of all spike-specific TCRs. White British ancestry dominated among donors, who included more females, and clonal diversity was possibly underestimated.

This TCR was recovered from an adult in good health. Sample: peripheral blood, taken on day 0 of AZD1222 vaccination.

Here the CDR3 DNA reads TGTGCCAGCAGCTTTACCCTGAGCTCCTACAATGAGCAGTTCTTC. Its protein product is CASSFTLSSYNEQFF. The rearrangement uses TRBV3-1 (or the pseudogene TRBV3-2) and TRBJ2-1; D not resolved. The CDR3 sequence is 15 residues long. Trimming removed 5 bases from V and 0 bases from J, with 11 bases in between. Germline loops: CDR1 LGHDT, CDR2 YNNKEL (reference sequence).